This T cell receptor beta chain was sequenced in a study of CD4 T cells in relation to SARS-CoV-2 and coronaviruses. At the level of the study: ViraFEST: approximately 10-day antigen culture of PBMCs, then TCR beta CDR3 sequencing. Whole-study results and caveats: Each donor contributed either pre-pandemic or post-infection samples, not both. According to naive versus memory sequencing, detected responses are memory recall, not newly primed.

Roughly 100,000 naive or memory CD4+ cells were cultured with CEF peptides for approximately eleven days. Profiling relied on immunoSEQ multiplex PCR, and the TCRdb table lists in-frame clones only, not all of them. The table lists about 36,000 clones, over 60% of them singletons. The CDR3 contains 17 residues. This clone has just a few counts. The antigen remains undetermined. The chain carries TRBV21-1 and TRBJ2-7; the table's D call, TRBD2, has no DNA check behind it. TRBV21-1 has pseudogene status. The receptor's source is an adult with COVID-19. Sequencing input: memory CD4+ T cells from PBMCs, cultured in vitro. This chain's CDR3 is CASSKAPLLAGVVEQYF. CDR3 in DNA: TGTGCCAGCAGCAAAGCTCCTCTACTAGCGGGAGTTGTAGAGCAGTACTTC.